These 14 T cell receptor beta chains originate from one sample sequenced in a study of vaccination effects on CD4 cells after COVID-19. The antigens these receptors bind are not known. The protocol was immunoSEQ multiplex PCR, while the TCRdb copy is restricted to in-frame clones and leaves out a portion. This repertoire shows 43,000 or so clones, less than 85% found once; its top ten account for about 7%. Investigators separated out CD4+ T cells once less than 11 days of culture had passed. Participants got two doses of BNT162b2 or mRNA-1273 vaccine. Here the sequenced sample was CD4+ T cells from PBMCs cultured without peptide, taken after COVID-19 vaccination. The receptor set was obtained from a human donor who received a COVID-19 vaccine.

This clone has a handful of counts. The chain couples TRBV11-2 to TRBJ1-2; D unclear. V was trimmed by 5 bases and J by 6 bases, leaving 13 bases between them. In germline, CDR1 is SGHAT, CDR2 FQNNGV. This CDR3 comprises 13 residues. CDR3 amino acids: CASSLMGLDGYTF. The CDR3, as DNA: TGTGCCAGCAGCCTAATGGGTTTGGATGGCTACACCTTC. The full variable domain, with the rest looked up from reference TRBV11-2 and TRBJ1-2, is EAGVAQSPRYKIIEKRQSVAFWCNPISGHATLYWYQQILGQGPKLLIQFQNNGVVDDSQLPKDRFSAERLKGVDSTLKIQPAKLEDSAVYLCASSLMGLDGYTFGSGTRLTVV.

This clone was seen a single time. This chain connects TRBV18 to TRBJ1-1; D gene unclear. Deletions cut 5 bases from V and 3 bases from J, with 10 bases between. The CDR3 runs to 13 residues. CDR1 and CDR2 (germline): KGHSH, LQKENI. The CDR3 coding sequence is TGTGCCAGCTCAGTAGGGCTCGACACTGAAGCTTTCTTT. Translation: CASSVGLDTEAFF.

The chain couples TRBV6-5 to TRBJ1-4, with 7 bases that match TRBD1. This CDR3 comprises 14 residues. CDR1 and CDR2 (germline): MNHEY, SVGAGI. V lost 8 bases, J lost 6 bases, and 9 bases stayed unmatched. CDR3 bases: TGTGCCAGCGGACGACAGGGAGGATATGAAAAACTGTTTTTT. Translation: CASGRQGGYEKLFF.

This chain links TRBV12-5 with TRBJ2-5; a possible D gene is TRBD1 (5 bases). V was clipped by 5 bases and J by 2 bases, with 12 bases between them. Germline loops: CDR1 LGHNT, CDR2 FRNRAP. This CDR3 spans 14 amino acids. For the CDR3, the DNA is TGTGCTAGTGGTCTGACGGACACTCAAGAGACCCAGTACTTC. It codes for CASGLTDTQETQYF.

The V gene is TRBV6-6, the J gene TRBJ2-7, with TRBD2 as a possible D gene (7 bases). Trimming shortened V by 3 bases and J by 6 bases, and 15 bases separated the two germline ends. The CDR3 sequence is 14 residues long. Germline CDR1 MNHNY, CDR2 SVGAGI (reference sequence). The CDR3 loop reads CASSYGGALGEQYF. The CDR3 coding sequence is TGTGCCAGCAGTTATGGGGGGGCGTTAGGCGAGCAGTACTTC.

The chain carries TRBV6-6 and TRBJ1-3; weak D call: TRBD1 (5 bases). The CDR3 has 17 residues. The V end was cut by 5 bases, the J end by 0 bases, with 17 bases between. Looked up from germline, CDR1 is MNHNY and CDR2 is SVGAGI (reference sequence). CDR3 in amino acids: CASSRTLSQGSGNTIYF. For the CDR3, the DNA is TGTGCCAGCAGTCGAACGCTTTCGCAGGGCTCTGGAAACACCATATATTTT.

The rearrangement links TRBV3-1 (or the pseudogene TRBV3-2) to TRBJ1-2; unclear D gene. This CDR3 is built from 15 residues. CDR1 is LGHDT, CDR2 YNNKEL, per germline (reference sequence). V lost 0 bases and J 0 bases, leaving 8 bases between the germline ends. The CDR3: CASSQDLGTNYGYTF. The CDR3 DNA sequence: TGTGCCAGCAGCCAAGATCTCGGTACTAACTATGGCTACACCTTC.

Comment on this clone: In the same sample, other DNA sequences code for this CDR3. The chain uses TRBV11-3 and TRBJ2-1; 7 nucleotides match TRBD1. The CDR3 extends over 15 amino acids. The germline V gene encodes CDR1 SGHNT and CDR2 YENEEA. The trim removed 0 bases at V and 4 bases at J, leaving 3 bases unmatched. The CDR3: CASSLEQGSYNEQFF. The CDR3 DNA sequence: TGTGCCAGCAGCTTAGAACAGGGGAGTTACAATGAGCAGTTCTTC. The variable domain in full, with the rest retrieved from reference TRBV11-3 and TRBJ2-1, is EAGVVQSPRYKIIEKKQPVAFWCNPISGHNTLYWYLQNLGQGPELLIRYENEEAVDDSQLPKDRFSAERLKGVDSTLKIQPAELGDSAVYLCASSLEQGSYNEQFFGPGTRLTVL.

This clone is large (0.1 to 1%) by share. The chain uses TRBV3-1 (or the pseudogene TRBV3-2) and TRBJ2-7; 16 nucleotides line up with TRBD2. This CDR3 is 19 amino acids long. The V gene's germline CDR1 is LGHDT and CDR2 YNNKEL (reference sequence). V was pared by 2 bases and J by 5 bases, with 12 bases of the junction left unmatched. CDR3 in amino acids: CASSQYLGTSGRAVNEQYF. The CDR3 DNA is TGTGCCAGCAGCCAATATCTAGGGACTAGCGGGAGGGCCGTCAACGAGCAGTACTTC.

The chain recombines TRBV18 with TRBJ1-3; D unresolved. CDR3 length: 15 residues. Trimming took off 0 bases at V and 0 bases at J, with 6 bases between the two ends. Germline V gene data show CDR1 as KGHSH and CDR2 as LQKENI. The CDR3: CASSPPGSSGNTIYF. For the CDR3, the DNA is TGTGCCAGCTCACCACCCGGCTCCTCTGGAAACACCATATATTTT.

The V gene is TRBV3-1 (or the pseudogene TRBV3-2), the J gene TRBJ2-7, with 11 bases matching TRBD1. Unmatched junction bases numbered 18, after V lost 6 bases and J lost 5 bases. There are 18 residues in the CDR3. Germline CDR1 reads LGHDT; CDR2 reads YNNKEL (reference sequence). For the CDR3, the DNA is TGTGCCAGCAGGCGCGACTACGCCGGGACAGGGGGAAGTCACGAGCAGTACTTC. The encoded protein is CASRRDYAGTGGSHEQYF.

The chain employs TRBV5-1 and TRBJ2-3; tentatively, D is TRBD2 (5 bases). From germline, CDR1 is SGHRS and CDR2 YFSETQ. The CDR3 is 14 amino acids. Trimming removed 4 bases at V and 6 bases at J, with 15 bases between. CDR3 protein: CASSPDPSGDTQYF. The CDR3 coding sequence is TGCGCCAGCAGCCCCGATCCGTCGGGGGATACGCAGTATTTT.

The chain employs TRBV5-1 and TRBJ2-7, with a possible D match to TRBD2 (5 bases). V was clipped by 5 bases and J by 3 bases, with 15 bases between them. Germline CDR1 reads SGHRS; CDR2 reads YFSETQ. The CDR3 consists of 14 residues. CDR3 protein: CASRSPGKGYEQYF. The CDR3, as DNA: TGCGCCAGCAGATCTCCGGGGAAGGGCTACGAGCAGTACTTC.

V usage is TRBV18 and J usage is TRBJ1-2, with D maybe TRBD1 (5 bases). Trimming left V 3 bases short and J 1 base short, with 15 bases between. CDR1 is KGHSH and CDR2 is LQKENI in the germline V gene. The CDR3 runs 16 residues. CDR3 DNA: TGTGCCAGCTCACCGCGGACATTTGCCTTTAACTATGGCTACACCTTC. Protein sequence: CASSPRTFAFNYGYTF.